A selection of T cell receptor beta chains follows, all from one sample in a study of T cell responses to AZD1222 COVID-19 vaccine. Profiled with immunoSEQ multiplex PCR; TCRdb holds only in-frame clones, not every one. The table records about 150,000 clones, approximately 94% of them present only once. The sequencing here drew on peripheral blood, taken on day 0 of AZD1222 vaccination. The receptors originated from an adult in good health. Each CDR3 is given with its conserved first and last residue. The D gene is left open where the match is weak. The listing skips clone size in some rows; elsewhere it reads once, few, many or a size class.

-,TRBV5-1,-,TRBJ2-6,TGCGCCAGCAGCTTGTGGGCAGGCAGATCTGGGGCCAACGTCCTGACTTTC,CASSLWAGRSGANVLTF
-,TRBV3-1/TRBV3-2,-,TRBJ2-3,TGTGCCAGCAGCCCAGTCGGACTTGCAGATACGCAGTATTTT,CASSPVGLADTQYF
once,TRBV5-1,-,TRBJ1-4,TGCGCCAGCAGCTTGGGGCGAACGACTGGTGAAAAACTGTTTTTT,CASSLGRTTGEKLFF
once,TRBV7-7,-,TRBJ2-5,TGTGCCAGCAGCTTAGCGGGGGGCCAAGAGACCCAGTACTTC,CASSLAGGQETQYF
-,TRBV7-2,TRBD1,TRBJ2-7,TGTGCCAGCAGCTTATCGGACAGGGGCTTGTACGAGCAGTACTTC,CASSLSDRGLYEQYF
-,TRBV2,TRBD2,TRBJ2-7,TGTGCCAGCCTGGGGCGCGGGAGCCACGAGCAGTACTTC,CASLGRGSHEQYF
-,TRBV7-9,TRBD1,TRBJ1-2,TGTGCCAGCAGCTTAGCGCAGGGGGACGGCTACACCTTC,CASSLAQGDGYTF
-,TRBV19,TRBD1,TRBJ2-7,TGTGCCAGTAGTATAGCCACCGGGACAGCATACTACGAGCAGTACTTC,CASSIATGTAYYEQYF
-,TRBV7-2,-,TRBJ1-1,TGTGCCAGCAGCTTGAGAGAGACTGAAGCTTTCTTT,CASSLRETEAFF
-,TRBV5-4,TRBD2,TRBJ2-3,TGTGCCAGCAGCTTGAGTAGCGGGAGGTGGAGCACAGATACGCAGTATTTT,CASSLSSGRWSTDTQYF
few,TRBV2,-,TRBJ1-6,TGTGCCAGCAGTGAGGAGGAGGCCCTCTCCTATAATTCACCCCTCCACTTT,CASSEEEALSYNSPLHF
-,TRBV6-5,-,TRBJ2-6,TGTGCCAGCATCTGGAGGGCTGGCGGGGCCAACGTCCTGACTTTC,CASIWRAGGANVLTF
-,TRBV29-1,TRBD1,TRBJ1-2,TGCAGCGTTGAAGAACAATTAGTAGGGGGCCCCCACTATGGCTACACCTTC,CSVEEQLVGGPHYGYTF
-,TRBV4-2,-,TRBJ2-1,TGTGCCAGCAGCCAAGGGCCGGGGTATGAGCAGTTCTTC,CASSQGPGYEQFF
few,TRBV5-1,-,TRBJ1-1,TGCGCCAGCAGCTTCGGACAGAACACTGAAGCTTTCTTT,CASSFGQNTEAFF
-,TRBV18,-,TRBJ1-4,TGTGCCAGCTCACCCCAGGACGCCCTGGGACTGTTTTTT,CASSPQDALGLFF
-,TRBV27,TRBD1,TRBJ1-5,TGTGCCAGCAGTTTAGACAGGGGAGGGGATCAGCCCCAGCATTTT,CASSLDRGGDQPQHF
-,TRBV2,-,TRBJ1-2,TGTGCCACCTCCTCCGAGGAAGGGGTTGGCTACACCTTC,CATSSEEGVGYTF
-,TRBV7-6,-,TRBJ1-1,TGTGCCAGCAGCTTATCTCCAGGGCTGAGCACTGAAGCTTTCTTT,CASSLSPGLSTEAFF
-,TRBV28,-,TRBJ2-6,TGTGCCAGCAGTTTAACAGGGACTGGGGCCAACGTCCTGACTTTC,CASSLTGTGANVLTF
-,TRBV5-5,-,TRBJ1-6,TGTGCCAGCAGCTTGGACAGTATTTCACCCCTCCACTTT,CASSLDSISPLHF
-,TRBV5-5,-,TRBJ1-4,TGTGCCAGCAGCTTGTTGACAGGAAGGGGCGAAAAACTGTTTTTT,CASSLLTGRGEKLFF
-,TRBV6-5,TRBD1,TRBJ2-2,TGTGCCAGCAAGGGGGCCACGGGGGAGCTGTTTTTT,CASKGATGELFF
-,TRBV2,-,TRBJ2-7,TGTGCCAGCAGTGAACTCGAGCAGTACTTC,CASSELEQYF
-,TRBV7-8,TRBD2,TRBJ2-7,TGTGCCAGCAGCTCGGGACTAGCGGGAGGGGACCCCTACGAGCAGTACTTC,CASSSGLAGGDPYEQYF
-,TRBV2,TRBD2,TRBJ2-3,TGTGCCAGCGGCCTAGCGGGAGTGAGTAGCACAGATACGCAGTATTTT,CASGLAGVSSTDTQYF
-,TRBV27,TRBD2,TRBJ2-7,TGTGCCAGCAGGAGGACTAGCGGGAGTTACGAGCAGTACTTC,CASRRTSGSYEQYF
-,TRBV9,TRBD2,TRBJ2-7,TGTGCCAGCAGCGCAGAAAGACTAGCGGGGATCTACGAGCAGTACTTC,CASSAERLAGIYEQYF
-,TRBV30,TRBD1,TRBJ1-1,TGTGCCTGGAGTCCCCGCCTCTACAGGGGAGGGAACACTGAAGCTTTCTTT,CAWSPRLYRGGNTEAFF
-,TRBV18,TRBD1,TRBJ2-7,TGTGCCAGCTCACCCTCCCGGGACAGGGTCTACGAGCAGTACTTC,CASSPSRDRVYEQYF
-,TRBV18,-,TRBJ2-1,TGTGCCAGCTCACGTCGGGATAGCGGAGTCTACAATGAGCAGTTCTTC,CASSRRDSGVYNEQFF
-,TRBV19,TRBD1,TRBJ1-3,TGTGCCAGTACCAAAGGGGGACAGGGACCCTCTGGAAACACCATATATTTT,CASTKGGQGPSGNTIYF
-,TRBV6-5,TRBD2,TRBJ2-1,TGTGCCAGCAGTTCGGAAGCGGGAGGGCCCTACAATGAGCAGTTCTTC,CASSSEAGGPYNEQFF
-,TRBV30,-,TRBJ1-1,TGTGCCTGGAGTGACACCCGGGGGACTGAAGCTTTCTTT,CAWSDTRGTEAFF
-,TRBV4-1,TRBD1,TRBJ1-2,TGCGCCAGCAGCCAAGATGGGACAGCTTCTAACTATGGCTACACCTTC,CASSQDGTASNYGYTF
-,TRBV12-3/TRBV12-4,-,TRBJ1-3,TGTGCTGACTCACTATTGGGTGGAAACACCATATATTTT,CADSLLGGNTIYF
-,TRBV12-3/TRBV12-4,-,TRBJ1-1,TGTGCCAGCAGATCCAATTCTGTTGTAGGAGCTTTCTTT,CASRSNSVVGAFF
-,TRBV5-1,-,TRBJ1-3,TGCGCCAGCAGCTATACTCATATAGGGGGGAACTCTGGAAACACCATATATTTT,CASSYTHIGGNSGNTIYF
-,TRBV7-8,-,TRBJ2-3,TGTGCCAGCAGCTTAGGGGCGGGGGCTCTTAGGGACACAGATACGCAGTATTTT,CASSLGAGALRDTDTQYF
once,TRBV3-1/TRBV3-2,-,TRBJ2-5,TGTGCCAGCAGCCAGGGCCTCCCGAAGGAGACCCAGTACTTC,CASSQGLPKETQYF
-,TRBV30,TRBD1,TRBJ2-7,TGTGCCTGGAGTGTTTGGGACAGAAGCTACGAGCAGTACTTC,CAWSVWDRSYEQYF
-,TRBV28,-,TRBJ1-1,TGTGCCACCGGTGGGGCTGAAGCTTTCTTT,CATGGAEAFF
-,TRBV5-1,-,TRBJ1-4,TGCGCCAGCAGCTTGGACAGACCAACTAATGAAAAACTGTTTTTT,CASSLDRPTNEKLFF
-,TRBV7-3,-,TRBJ1-5,TGTGCCAGCAGCTTATCCCCCAATCAGCCCCAGCATTTT,CASSLSPNQPQHF